This record covers a single T cell receptor (beta chain). The investigators split CD4+ cells into a CD45RA+ naive subset and a CD45RA-negative memory subset. Genomic DNA of each subset was evenly split across several immunoSEQ plates. Clones were sequenced by immunoSEQ multiplex PCR, and TCRdb holds only the in-frame ones, with some missing. The table has some 1,100,000 clones, around 82% seen once. This sample is part of a study of shared clonotypes between healthy human individuals. Study as a whole: CD4 naive cells filled three plates per donor, CD4 memory three, CD8 naive two and CD8 memory one.

Germline trimming cut 4 bases from V and 5 bases from J; bases unmatched to any gene: 1. This CDR3 spans 14 amino acids. CDR1 and CDR2 (germline): SGHDT, YYEEEE. V and J are TRBV5-6 and TRBJ1-4; TRBD1 matches 11 bases. Sequenced input: memory CD4+ T cells from PBMCs. The subset was: CD45RA-negative fraction. The clonotype comes from a man in his late teens or twenties in good health. Some clones in this sample may be carry-over from other donors' samples. DNA of the CDR3: TGTGCCAGCAGCCGGGACAGGGGGAATGAAAAACTGTTTTTT. Its protein is CASSRDRGNEKLFF. Full variable domain (rest looked up from reference TRBV5-6 and TRBJ1-4): DAGVTQSPTHLIKTRGQQVTLRCSPKSGHDTVSWYQQALGQGPQFIFQYYEEEERQRGNFPDRFSGHQFPNYSSELNVNALLLGDSALYLCASSRDRGNEKLFFGSGTQLSVL.